The source of this T cell receptor beta chain is a study of HIV-infected patients and healthy controls. TCRdb reanalysed the 5' RACE reads using MiXCR and keeps one entry per CDR3 protein. The sample has some 70,000 distinct CDR3 sequences, 15% to 20% seen once. Trimming took 6 bases from V and 4 from J, leaving 10 bases between them. There are 12 residues in the CDR3. Germline CDR1 is DFQATT and CDR2 is SNEGSKA (reference sequence). Source material: CD4+ T cells from blood. The chain employs TRBV20-1 and TRBJ1-3, with D unclear. This clonotype was obtained from a human donor in good health. The CDR3 loop is CSAVTHGNTIYF. DNA for the CDR3: TGCAGTGCCGTGACACACGGAAACACCATATATTTT.